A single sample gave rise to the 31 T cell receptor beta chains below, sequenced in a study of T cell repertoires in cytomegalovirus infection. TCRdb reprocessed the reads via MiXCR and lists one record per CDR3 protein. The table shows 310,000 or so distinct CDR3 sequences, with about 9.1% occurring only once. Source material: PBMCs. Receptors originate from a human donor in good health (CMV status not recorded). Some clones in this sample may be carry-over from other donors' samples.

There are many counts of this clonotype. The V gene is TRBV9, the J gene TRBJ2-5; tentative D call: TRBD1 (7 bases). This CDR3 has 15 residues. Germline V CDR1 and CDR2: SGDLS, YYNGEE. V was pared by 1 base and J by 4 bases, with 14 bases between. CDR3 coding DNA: TGTGCCAGCAGCGTACCAGGGGGAGGACCAGAGACCCAGTACTTC. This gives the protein CASSVPGGGPETQYF.

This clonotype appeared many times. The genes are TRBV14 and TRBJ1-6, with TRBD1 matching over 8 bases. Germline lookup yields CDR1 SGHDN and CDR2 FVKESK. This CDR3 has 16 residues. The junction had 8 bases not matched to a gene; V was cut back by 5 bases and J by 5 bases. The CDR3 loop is CASSTRQGRNNSPLHF. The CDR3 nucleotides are TGTGCCAGCAGCACCCGACAGGGGAGGAATAATTCACCCCTCCACTTT.

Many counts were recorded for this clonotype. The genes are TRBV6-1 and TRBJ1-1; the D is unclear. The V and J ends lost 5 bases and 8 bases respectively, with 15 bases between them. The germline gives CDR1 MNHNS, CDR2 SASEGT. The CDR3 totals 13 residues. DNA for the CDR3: TGTGCCAGCAGTTATAGCCCTTCTCGGGAAGCTTTCTTT. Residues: CASSYSPSREAFF.

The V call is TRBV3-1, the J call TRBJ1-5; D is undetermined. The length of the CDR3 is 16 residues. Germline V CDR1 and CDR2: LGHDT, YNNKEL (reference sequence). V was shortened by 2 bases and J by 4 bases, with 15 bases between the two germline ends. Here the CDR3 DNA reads TGTGCCAGCAGCCAAAATTCGCCGGGCAGGAATCAGCCCCAGCATTTT. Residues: CASSQNSPGRNQPQHF.

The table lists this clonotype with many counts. The CDR3 nucleotides are TGTGCCAGTAGTACGATGGCTCAGCCCCAGCATTTT. Encoded protein: CASSTMAQPQHF. This chain uses TRBV19 with TRBJ1-5; D gene ambiguous. The V end was cut by 4 bases, the J end by 6 bases, with 7 bases between. CDR1 is LNHDA, CDR2 SQIVND, per germline (reference sequence). CDR3 length: 12 amino acids.

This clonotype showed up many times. The CDR3: CASSLGDNDEQYF. The CDR3 coding sequence is TGTGCCAGCAGCTTAGGGGACAACGACGAGCAGTACTTC. The chain has TRBV7-8 and TRBJ2-7; maybe TRBD1 (6 bases). Germline assignment: CDR1 SGHVS and CDR2 FQNEAQ. This CDR3 contains 13 residues. Trimming removed 1 base from V and 5 bases from J, with 9 bases in between.

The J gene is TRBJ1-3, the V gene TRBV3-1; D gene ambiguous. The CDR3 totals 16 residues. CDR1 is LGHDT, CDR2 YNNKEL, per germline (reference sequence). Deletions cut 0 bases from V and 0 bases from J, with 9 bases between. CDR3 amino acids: CASSQDPGRSGNTIYF. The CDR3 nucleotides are TGTGCCAGCAGCCAAGACCCGGGCCGCTCTGGAAACACCATATATTTT.

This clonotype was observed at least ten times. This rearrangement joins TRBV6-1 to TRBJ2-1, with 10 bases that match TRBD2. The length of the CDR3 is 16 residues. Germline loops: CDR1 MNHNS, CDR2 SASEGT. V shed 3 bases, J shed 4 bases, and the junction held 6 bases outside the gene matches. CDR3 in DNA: TGTGCCAGCAGTGAGGGAGCGGGGGGGGGGTACAATGAGCAGTTCTTC. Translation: CASSEGAGGGYNEQFF.

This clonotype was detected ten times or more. For the CDR3, the DNA is TGTGCCAGCAGCCCCCATGCCGGGACAGGGAACACCGGGGAGCTGTTTTTT. It encodes CASSPHAGTGNTGELFF. V gene TRBV14 combines with J gene TRBJ2-2, with TRBD1 matching 8 bases. The CDR3 length is 17 residues. V lost 4 bases, J lost 1 base, and 8 bases stayed unmatched. Germline V gene lookup returns CDR1 SGHDN and CDR2 FVKESK.

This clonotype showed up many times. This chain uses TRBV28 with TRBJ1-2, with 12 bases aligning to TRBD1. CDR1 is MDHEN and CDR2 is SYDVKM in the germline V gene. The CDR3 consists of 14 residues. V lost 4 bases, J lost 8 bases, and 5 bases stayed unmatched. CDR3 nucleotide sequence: TGTGCCAGCAGTTCGCCGGGACAGGGGGCCGGCTACACCTTC. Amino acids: CASSSPGQGAGYTF.

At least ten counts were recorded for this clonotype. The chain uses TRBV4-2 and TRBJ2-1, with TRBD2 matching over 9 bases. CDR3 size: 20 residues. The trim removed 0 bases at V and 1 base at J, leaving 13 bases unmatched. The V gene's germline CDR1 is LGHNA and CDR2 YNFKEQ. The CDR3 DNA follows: TGTGCCAGCAGCCAAGATCGGGGGACTAGCCCGCGGTGGTCCTACAATGAGCAGTTCTTC. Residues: CASSQDRGTSPRWSYNEQFF.

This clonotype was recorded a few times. As DNA, the CDR3 is TGTGCCAGCAGCGGGGGGGGGACTAGCGGCCCCAATGAGCAGTTCTTC. Residues: CASSGGGTSGPNEQFF. V is TRBV9 and J is TRBJ2-1, with TRBD2 matching 11 bases. CDR3 length: 16 amino acids. After removal of 3 bases from V and 6 bases from J, the junction contained 8 bases not matched to a gene. In germline, CDR1 is SGDLS, CDR2 YYNGEE.

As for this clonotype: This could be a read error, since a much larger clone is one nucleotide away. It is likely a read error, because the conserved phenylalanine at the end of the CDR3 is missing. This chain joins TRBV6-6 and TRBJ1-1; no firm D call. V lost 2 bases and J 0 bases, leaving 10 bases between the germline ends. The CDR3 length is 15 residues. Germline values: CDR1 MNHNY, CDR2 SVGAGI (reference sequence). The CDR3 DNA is TGTGCCAGCAGTTACATGGAGGCCATGAACACTGAAGCTTTCATT. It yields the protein CASSYMEAMNTEAFI.

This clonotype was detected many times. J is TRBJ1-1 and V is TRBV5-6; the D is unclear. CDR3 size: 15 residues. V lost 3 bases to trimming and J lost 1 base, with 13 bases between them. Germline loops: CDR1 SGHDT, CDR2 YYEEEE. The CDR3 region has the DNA TGTGCCAGCAGCTCCCCAACGGGGAAGAACACTGAAGCTTTCTTT. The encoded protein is CASSSPTGKNTEAFF. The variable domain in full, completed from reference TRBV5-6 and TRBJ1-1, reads DAGVTQSPTHLIKTRGQQVTLRCSPKSGHDTVSWYQQALGQGPQFIFQYYEEEERQRGNFPDRFSGHQFPNYSSELNVNALLLGDSALYLCASSSPTGKNTEAFFGQGTRLTVV.

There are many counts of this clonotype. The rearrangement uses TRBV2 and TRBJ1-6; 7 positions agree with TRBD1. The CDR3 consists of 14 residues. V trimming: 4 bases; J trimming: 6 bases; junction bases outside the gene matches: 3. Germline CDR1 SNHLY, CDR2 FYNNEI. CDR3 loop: CASSGDSSNSPLHF. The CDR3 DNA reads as TGTGCCAGCAGTGGGGACAGTAGTAATTCACCCCTCCACTTT.

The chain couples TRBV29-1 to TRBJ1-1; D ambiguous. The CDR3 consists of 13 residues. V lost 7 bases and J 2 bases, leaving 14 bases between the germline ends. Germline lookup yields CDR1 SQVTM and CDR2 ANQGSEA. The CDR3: CSATSGANTEAFF. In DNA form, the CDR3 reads TGCAGCGCGACCTCGGGAGCAAACACTGAAGCTTTCTTT.

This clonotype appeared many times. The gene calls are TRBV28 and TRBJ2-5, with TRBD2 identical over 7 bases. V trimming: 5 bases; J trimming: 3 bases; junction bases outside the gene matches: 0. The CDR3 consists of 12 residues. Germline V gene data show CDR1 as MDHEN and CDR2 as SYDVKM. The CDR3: CASSSGEETQYF. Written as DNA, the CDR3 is TGTGCCAGCAGTAGCGGGGAAGAGACCCAGTACTTC.

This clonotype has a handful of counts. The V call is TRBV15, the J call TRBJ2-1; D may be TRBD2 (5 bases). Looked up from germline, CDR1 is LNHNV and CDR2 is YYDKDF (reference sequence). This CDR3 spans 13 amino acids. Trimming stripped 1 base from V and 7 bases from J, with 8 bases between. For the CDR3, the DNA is TGTGCCACCAGCAGAGTGGGCGGGAATGAGCAGTTCTTC. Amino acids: CATSRVGGNEQFF.

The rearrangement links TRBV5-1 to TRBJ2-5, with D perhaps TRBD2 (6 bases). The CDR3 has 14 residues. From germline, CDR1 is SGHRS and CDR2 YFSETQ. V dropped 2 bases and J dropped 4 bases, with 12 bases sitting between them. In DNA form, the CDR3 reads TGCGCCAGCAGCTTCCGGGGAGGCGCAGAGACCCAGTACTTC. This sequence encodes CASSFRGGAETQYF. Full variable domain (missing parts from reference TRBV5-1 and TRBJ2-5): KAGVTQTPRYLIKTRGQQVTLSCSPISGHRSVSWYQQTPGQGLQFLFEYFSETQRNKGNFPGRFSGRQFSNSRSEMNVSTLELGDSALYLCASSFRGGAETQYFGPGTRLLVL.

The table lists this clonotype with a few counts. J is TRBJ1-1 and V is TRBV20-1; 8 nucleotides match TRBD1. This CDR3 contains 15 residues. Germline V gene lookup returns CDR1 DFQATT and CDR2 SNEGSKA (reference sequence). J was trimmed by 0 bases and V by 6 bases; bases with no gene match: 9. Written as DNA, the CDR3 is TGCAGTGCCATAGGGGACAGGAGGATGAACACTGAAGCTTTCTTT. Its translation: CSAIGDRRMNTEAFF.

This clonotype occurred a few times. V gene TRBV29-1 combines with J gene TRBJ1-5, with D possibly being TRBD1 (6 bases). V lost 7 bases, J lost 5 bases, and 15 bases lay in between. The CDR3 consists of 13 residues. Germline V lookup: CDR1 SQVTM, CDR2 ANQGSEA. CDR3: CSAAHREDQPQHF. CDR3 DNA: TGCAGCGCCGCCCACAGGGAGGATCAGCCCCAGCATTTT.

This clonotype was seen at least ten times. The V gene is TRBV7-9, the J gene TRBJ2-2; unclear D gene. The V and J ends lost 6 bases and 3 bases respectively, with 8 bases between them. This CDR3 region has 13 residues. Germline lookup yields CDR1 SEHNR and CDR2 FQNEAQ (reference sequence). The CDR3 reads CASRTVDTGELFF. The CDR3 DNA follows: TGTGCCAGCAGGACTGTAGACACCGGGGAGCTGTTTTTT.

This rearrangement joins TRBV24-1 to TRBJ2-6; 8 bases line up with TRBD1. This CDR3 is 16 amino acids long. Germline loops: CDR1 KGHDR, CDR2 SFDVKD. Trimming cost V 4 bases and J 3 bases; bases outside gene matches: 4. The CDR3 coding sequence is TGTGCCACCAGTGAGGGGACAGGTCATGGGGCCAACGTCCTGACTTTC. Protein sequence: CATSEGTGHGANVLTF.

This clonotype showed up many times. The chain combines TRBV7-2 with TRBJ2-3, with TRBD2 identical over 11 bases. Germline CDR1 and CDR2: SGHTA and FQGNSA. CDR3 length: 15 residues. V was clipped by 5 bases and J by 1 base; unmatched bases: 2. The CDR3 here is CASSGGLAGTDTQYF. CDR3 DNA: TGTGCCAGCAGCGGGGGACTAGCGGGCACAGATACGCAGTATTTT. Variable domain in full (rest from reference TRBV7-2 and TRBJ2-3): GAGVSQSPSNKVTEKGKDVELRCDPISGHTALYWYRQSLGQGLEFLIYFQGNSAPDKSGLPSDRFSAERTGGSVSTLTIQRTQQEDSAVYLCASSGGLAGTDTQYFGPGTRLTVL.

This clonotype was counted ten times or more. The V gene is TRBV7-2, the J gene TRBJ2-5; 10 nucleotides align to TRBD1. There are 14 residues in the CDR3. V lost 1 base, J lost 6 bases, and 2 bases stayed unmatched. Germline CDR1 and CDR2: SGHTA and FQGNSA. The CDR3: CASSLGQGAKTQYF. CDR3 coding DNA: TGTGCCAGCAGCTTAGGACAGGGGGCCAAGACCCAGTACTTC.

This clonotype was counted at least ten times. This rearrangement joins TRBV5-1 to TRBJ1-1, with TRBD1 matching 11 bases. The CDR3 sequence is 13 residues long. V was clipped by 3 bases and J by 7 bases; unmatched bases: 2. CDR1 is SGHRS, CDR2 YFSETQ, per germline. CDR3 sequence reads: CASSSGTGGEAFF. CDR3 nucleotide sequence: TGCGCCAGCAGCTCCGGGACAGGGGGTGAAGCTTTCTTT. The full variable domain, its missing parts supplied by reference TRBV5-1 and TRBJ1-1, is KAGVTQTPRYLIKTRGQQVTLSCSPISGHRSVSWYQQTPGQGLQFLFEYFSETQRNKGNFPGRFSGRQFSNSRSEMNVSTLELGDSALYLCASSSGTGGEAFFGQGTRLTVV.

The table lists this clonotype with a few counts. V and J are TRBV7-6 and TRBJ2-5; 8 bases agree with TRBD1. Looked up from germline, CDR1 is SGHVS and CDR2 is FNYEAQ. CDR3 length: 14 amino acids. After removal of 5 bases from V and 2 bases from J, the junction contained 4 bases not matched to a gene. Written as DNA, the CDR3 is TGTGCCAGCAGCCGAGGGACAGGACAAGAGACCCAGTACTTC. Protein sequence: CASSRGTGQETQYF.

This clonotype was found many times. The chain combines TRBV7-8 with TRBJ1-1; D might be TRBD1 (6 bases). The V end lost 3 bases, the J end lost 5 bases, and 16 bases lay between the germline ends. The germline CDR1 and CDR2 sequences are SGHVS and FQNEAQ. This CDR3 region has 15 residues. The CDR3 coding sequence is TGTGCCAGCAGCTTTACAACACAGGGAAAAACTGAAGCTTTCTTT. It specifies CASSFTTQGKTEAFF.

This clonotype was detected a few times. CDR3: CASSPTLNSYNEQFF. In DNA, the CDR3 is TGTGCCAGCAGTCCGACATTGAACTCCTACAATGAGCAGTTCTTC. V is TRBV12-3 or TRBV12-4 and J is TRBJ2-1; no definite D call. The CDR3 loop spans 15 amino acids. V lost 5 bases and J lost 0, with 11 bases in between.

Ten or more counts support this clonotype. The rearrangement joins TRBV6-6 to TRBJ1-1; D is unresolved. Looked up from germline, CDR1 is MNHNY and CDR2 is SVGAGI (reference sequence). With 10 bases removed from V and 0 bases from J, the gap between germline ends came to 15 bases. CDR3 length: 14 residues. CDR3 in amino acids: CATSRRAMNTEAFF. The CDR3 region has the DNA TGTGCCACGTCTCGGAGAGCCATGAACACTGAAGCTTTCTTT.

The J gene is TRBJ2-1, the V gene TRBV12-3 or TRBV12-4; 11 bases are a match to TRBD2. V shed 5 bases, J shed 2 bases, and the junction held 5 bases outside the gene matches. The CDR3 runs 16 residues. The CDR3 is CASSHTLAGAYNEQFF. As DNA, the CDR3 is TGTGCCAGCAGTCATACACTAGCGGGGGCCTACAATGAGCAGTTCTTC.